This T cell receptor beta chain stems from a study of control samples from healthy donors and cancer patients. Sequencing used immunoSEQ multiplex PCR; TCRdb keeps in-frame clones, though not all of them. The sample has about 85,000 clones, less than 95% seen once; the top ten hold less than 4.5%. The CDR3 is 13 residues long. V lost 0 bases and J lost 2, with 5 bases in between. Germline CDR1 SGHNT, CDR2 YYREEE (reference sequence). The specimen sequenced was blood. The sequence came from a young woman in good health. The chain recombines TRBV5-4 with TRBJ1-2; D is unclear. Written as DNA, the CDR3 is TGTGCCAGCAGCTTGGGGCAGAACTATGGCTACACCTTC. Amino acids: CASSLGQNYGYTF.